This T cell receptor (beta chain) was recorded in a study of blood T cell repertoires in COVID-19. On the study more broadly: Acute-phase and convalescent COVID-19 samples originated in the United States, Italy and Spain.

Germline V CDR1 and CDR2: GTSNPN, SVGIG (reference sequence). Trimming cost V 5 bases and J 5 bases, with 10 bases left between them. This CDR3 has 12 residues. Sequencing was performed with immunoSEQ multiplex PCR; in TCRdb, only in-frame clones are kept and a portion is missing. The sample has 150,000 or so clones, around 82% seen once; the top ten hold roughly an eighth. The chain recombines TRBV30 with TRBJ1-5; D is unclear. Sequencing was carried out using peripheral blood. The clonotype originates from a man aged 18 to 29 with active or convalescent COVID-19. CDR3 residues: CAWGPRYQPQHF. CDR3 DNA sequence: TGTGCCTGGGGTCCCAGGTATCAGCCCCAGCATTTT. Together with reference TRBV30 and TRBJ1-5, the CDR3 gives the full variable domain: SQTIHQWPATLVQPVGSPLSLECTVEGTSNPNLYWYRQAAGRGLQLLFYSVGIGQISSEVPQNLSASRPQDRQFILSSKKLLLSDSGFYLCAWGPRYQPQHFGDGTRLSIL.